The sequence of this T cell receptor beta chain was determined in a study of cytomegalovirus exposure and HLA in healthy donors. In germline, CDR1 is MGHDK, CDR2 SYGVNS. The CDR3 consists of 12 residues. The primer mix had 60 Vbeta and 13 Jbeta primers. Measured with immunoSEQ multiplex PCR; TCRdb has only the in-frame clones, and not every one. This table holds some 180,000 clones, around 83% found once. The TCR was taken from a man aged 25 to 45 in good health and CMV-seropositive. The chain joins TRBV25-1 to TRBJ2-5, with D maybe TRBD1 (6 bases). The closer fit of TRBJ2-7 to the DNA end suggests the J call may be wrong. Input material: PBMCs. This CDR3 is CASSAQGYEQYF. The CDR3 coding sequence is TGTGCCAGCAGTGCGCAGGGGTACGAGCAGTACTTC.